This entry concerns a single T cell receptor (beta chain). Per the original data handling: Reference gene primer amplification yielded estimated nucleated cell counts. The repertoire was sequenced with immunoSEQ multiplex PCR; TCRdb's copy has only in-frame clones and lacks some. V and J calls and clone size are those listed in that table; D and trimming were worked out from the DNA. The sample yields about 70,000 clones, more than 75% seen once. The data were obtained in a study of blood T cell repertoires in COVID-19. On the study more broadly: COVID-19 samples collected from the United States, Italy and Spain covered acute and convalescent phases. In each case, the material was cDNA or gDNA derived from T cells, B-cell-depleted T cells, or PBMCs.

The CDR3 spans 13 residues. After removal of 5 bases from V and 4 bases from J, the junction contained 3 bases not matched to a gene. In germline, CDR1 is LNHDA, CDR2 SQIVND (reference sequence). This TCR derives from a woman older than 75 with active or convalescent COVID-19. Source material: peripheral blood. This chain joins TRBV19 and TRBJ2-5; 8 positions agree with TRBD1. This CDR3 is CASSDRGGETQYF. CDR3 nucleotides: TGTGCCAGTAGTGACAGGGGAGGAGAGACCCAGTACTTC.